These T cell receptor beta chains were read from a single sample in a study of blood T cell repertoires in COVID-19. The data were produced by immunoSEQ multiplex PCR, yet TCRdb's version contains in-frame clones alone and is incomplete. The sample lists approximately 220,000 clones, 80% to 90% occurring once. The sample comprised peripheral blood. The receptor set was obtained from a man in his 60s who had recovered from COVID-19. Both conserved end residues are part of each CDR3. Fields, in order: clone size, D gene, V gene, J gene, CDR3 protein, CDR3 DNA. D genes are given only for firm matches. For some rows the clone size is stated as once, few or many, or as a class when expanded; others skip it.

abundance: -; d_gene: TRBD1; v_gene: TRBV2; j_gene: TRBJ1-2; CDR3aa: CASRGTGGAYGYTF; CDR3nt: TGTGCCAGCAGGGGGACAGGGGGCGCGTATGGCTACACCTTC
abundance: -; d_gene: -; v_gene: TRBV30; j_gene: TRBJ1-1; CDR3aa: CAWRRSVEAFF; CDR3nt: TGTGCCTGGAGACGTAGCGTAGAAGCTTTCTTT
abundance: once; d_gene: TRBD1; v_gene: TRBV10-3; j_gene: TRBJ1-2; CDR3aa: CATSTGGRDGYTF; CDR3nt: TGTGCAACCTCGACAGGGGGCCGGGATGGCTACACCTTC
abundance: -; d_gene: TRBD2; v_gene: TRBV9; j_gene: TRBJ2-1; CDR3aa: CASSVHQGTSANNEQFF; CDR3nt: TGTGCCAGCAGCGTACACCAGGGGACTAGCGCGAACAATGAGCAGTTCTTC
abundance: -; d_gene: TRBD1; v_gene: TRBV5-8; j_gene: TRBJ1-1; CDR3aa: CASSLEPRQGTEAFF; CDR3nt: TGTGCCAGCAGCTTGGAACCCCGACAGGGCACTGAAGCTTTCTTT
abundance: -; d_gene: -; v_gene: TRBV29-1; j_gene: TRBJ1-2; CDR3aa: CSVSGHANYGYTF; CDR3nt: TGCAGCGTCTCGGGACACGCAAACTATGGCTACACCTTC
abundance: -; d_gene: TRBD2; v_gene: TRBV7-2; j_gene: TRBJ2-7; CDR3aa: CASSSPGLAGQKSSYEQYF; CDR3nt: TGTGCCAGCAGCTCGCCGGGACTAGCGGGGCAGAAGAGCTCCTACGAGCAGTACTTC
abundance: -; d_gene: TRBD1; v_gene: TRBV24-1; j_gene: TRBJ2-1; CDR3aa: CATSDPGTVLYNEQFF; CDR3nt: TGTGCCACCAGTGATCCTGGGACAGTCCTCTACAATGAGCAGTTCTTC
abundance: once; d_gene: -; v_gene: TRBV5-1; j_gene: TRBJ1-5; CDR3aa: CASSRTPGASSNQPQHF; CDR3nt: TGCGCCAGCAGTCGAACCCCAGGGGCGAGTAGCAATCAGCCCCAGCATTTT
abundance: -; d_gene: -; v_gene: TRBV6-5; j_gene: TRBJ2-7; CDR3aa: CASSYVRAGPRREQYF; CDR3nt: TGTGCCAGCAGTTACGTCCGAGCGGGCCCCAGAAGAGAGCAGTACTTC
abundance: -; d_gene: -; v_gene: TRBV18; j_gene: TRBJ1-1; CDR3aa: CASSPRAGHDTEAFF; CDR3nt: TGTGCCAGCTCACCAAGAGCCGGACACGACACTGAAGCTTTCTTT
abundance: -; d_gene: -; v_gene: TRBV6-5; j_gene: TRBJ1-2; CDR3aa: CASSSTQGLRGYTF; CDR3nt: TGTGCCAGCAGTTCGACCCAGGGGTTACGAGGCTACACCTTC
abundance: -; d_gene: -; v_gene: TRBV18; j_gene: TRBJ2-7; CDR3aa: CASSPPGLSYEQYF; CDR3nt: TGTGCCAGCTCACCACCGGGGCTGAGCTACGAGCAGTACTTC
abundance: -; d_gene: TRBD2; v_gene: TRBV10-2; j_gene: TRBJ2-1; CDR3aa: CASRLAGAGEQFF; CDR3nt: TGCGCCAGCAGATTAGCGGGAGCAGGAGAGCAGTTCTTC
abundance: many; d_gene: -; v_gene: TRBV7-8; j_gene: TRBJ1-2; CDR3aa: CASSPRLAGDNYGYTF; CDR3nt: TGTGCCAGCAGCCCAAGGCTGGCCGGGGATAACTATGGCTACACCTTC
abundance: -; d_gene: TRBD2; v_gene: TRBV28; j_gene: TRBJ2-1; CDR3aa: CATTPGGGPYNEQFF; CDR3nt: TGTGCCACCACCCCGGGGGGGGGCCCCTACAATGAGCAGTTCTTC
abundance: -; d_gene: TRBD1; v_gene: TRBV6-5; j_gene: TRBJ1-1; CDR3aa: CASRAGTGDSTEAFF; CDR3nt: TGTGCCAGCAGAGCCGGGACAGGGGATAGCACTGAAGCTTTCTTT
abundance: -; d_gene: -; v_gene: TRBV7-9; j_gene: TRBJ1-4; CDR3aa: CASSSSLVYNEKLFF; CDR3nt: TGTGCCAGCAGCTCTAGTCTCGTTTATAATGAAAAACTGTTTTTT
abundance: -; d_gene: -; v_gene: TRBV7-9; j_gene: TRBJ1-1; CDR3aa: CASSKQGTEAFF; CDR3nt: TGTGCCAGCAGCAAACAGGGTACTGAAGCTTTCTTT
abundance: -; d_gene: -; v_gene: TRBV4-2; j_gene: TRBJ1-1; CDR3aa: CASSQGGGGTEAFF; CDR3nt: TGTGCCAGCAGCCAAGGTGGGGGAGGCACTGAAGCTTTCTTT
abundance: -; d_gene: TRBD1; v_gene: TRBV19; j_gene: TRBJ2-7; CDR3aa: CASSLGQGAASYEQYF; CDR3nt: TGTGCCAGTAGTTTGGGACAGGGGGCAGCCTCCTACGAGCAGTACTTC
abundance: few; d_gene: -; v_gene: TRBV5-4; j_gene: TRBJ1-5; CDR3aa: CASSTGPGHNQPQHF; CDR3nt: TGTGCCAGCAGCACCGGCCCCGGACACAATCAGCCCCAGCATTTT
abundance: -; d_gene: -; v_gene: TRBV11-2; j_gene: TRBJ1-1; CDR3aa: CASRKQAEAFF; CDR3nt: TGTGCCAGCAGGAAACAGGCTGAAGCTTTCTTT
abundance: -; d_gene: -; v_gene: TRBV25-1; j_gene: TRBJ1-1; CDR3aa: CASSGRVLGTEAFF; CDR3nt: TGTGCCAGCAGCGGCAGGGTCCTGGGCACTGAAGCTTTCTTT
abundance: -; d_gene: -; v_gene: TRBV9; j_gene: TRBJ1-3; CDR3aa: CASSVGGIGGSIYF; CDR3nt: TGTGCCAGCAGCGTAGGAGGCATTGGGGGGTCCATATATTTT
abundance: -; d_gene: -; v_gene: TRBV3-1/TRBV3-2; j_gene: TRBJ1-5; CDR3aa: CASSQGAGSQQPQHF; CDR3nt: TGTGCCAGCAGCCAAGGGGCAGGATCCCAGCAGCCCCAGCATTTT
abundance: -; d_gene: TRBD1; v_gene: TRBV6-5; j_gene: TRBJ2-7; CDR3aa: CASRDRGNEQYF; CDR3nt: TGTGCCAGCAGGGACAGGGGCAACGAGCAGTACTTC
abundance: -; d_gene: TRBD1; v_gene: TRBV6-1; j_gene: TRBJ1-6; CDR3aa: CASSEGTGGNSPLHF; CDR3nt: TGTGCCAGCAGTGAAGGAACAGGGGGTAATTCACCCCTCCACTTT
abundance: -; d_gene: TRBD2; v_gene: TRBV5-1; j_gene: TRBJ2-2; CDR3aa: CASSFSGSPTGGGELFF; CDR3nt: TGCGCCAGCAGCTTTAGCGGGAGCCCGACCGGCGGCGGGGAGCTGTTTTTT
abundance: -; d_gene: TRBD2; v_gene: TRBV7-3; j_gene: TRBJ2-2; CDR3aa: CASSLIEASGYTGELFF; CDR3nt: TGTGCCAGCAGCTTAATAGAGGCTAGCGGGTACACCGGGGAGCTGTTTTTT
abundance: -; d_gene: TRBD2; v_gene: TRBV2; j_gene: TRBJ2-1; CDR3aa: CASSEIPGLVHEQFF; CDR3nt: TGTGCCAGCAGTGAAATTCCCGGACTAGTACATGAGCAGTTCTTC
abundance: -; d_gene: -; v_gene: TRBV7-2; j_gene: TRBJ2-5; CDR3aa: CASSLNPGSEETQYF; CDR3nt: TGTGCCAGCAGCTTAAACCCGGGGAGTGAAGAGACCCAGTACTTC
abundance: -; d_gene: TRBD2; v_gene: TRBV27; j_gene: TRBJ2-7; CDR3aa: CASSFFRTSGKVYEQYF; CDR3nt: TGTGCCAGCAGTTTCTTCCGGACTAGCGGGAAGGTATACGAGCAGTACTTC
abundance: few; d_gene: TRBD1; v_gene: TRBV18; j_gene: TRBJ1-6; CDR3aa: CASSPGQGGSPLHF; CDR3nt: TGTGCCAGCTCACCGGGACAGGGTGGCTCACCCCTCCACTTT
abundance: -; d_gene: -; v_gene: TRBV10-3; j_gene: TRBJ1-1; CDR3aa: CAISESRGPLEAFF; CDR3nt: TGTGCCATCAGTGAGTCCCGTGGGCCCCTTGAAGCTTTCTTT
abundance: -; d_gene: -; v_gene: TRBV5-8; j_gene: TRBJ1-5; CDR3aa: CASSLFVRDGGQPQHF; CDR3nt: TGTGCCAGCAGCTTGTTCGTCAGGGACGGAGGGCAGCCCCAGCATTTT
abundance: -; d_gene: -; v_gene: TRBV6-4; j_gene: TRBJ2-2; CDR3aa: CASSDGGKAGELFF; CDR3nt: TGTGCCAGCAGTGACGGGGGCAAGGCCGGGGAGCTGTTTTTT
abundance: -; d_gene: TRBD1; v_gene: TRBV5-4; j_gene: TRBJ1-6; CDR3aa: CASSRTGTGVSPLHF; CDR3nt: TGTGCCAGCAGCCGAACCGGGACAGGGGTTTCACCCCTCCACTTT
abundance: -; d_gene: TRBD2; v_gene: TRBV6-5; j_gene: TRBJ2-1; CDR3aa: CASRPSSGPYNEQFF; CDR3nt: TGTGCCAGCAGGCCCTCTAGCGGGCCATACAATGAGCAGTTCTTC
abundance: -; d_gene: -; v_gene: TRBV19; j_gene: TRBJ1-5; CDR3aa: CASKSSGNQPQHF; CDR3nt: TGTGCCAGTAAAAGTTCAGGGAATCAGCCCCAGCATTTT
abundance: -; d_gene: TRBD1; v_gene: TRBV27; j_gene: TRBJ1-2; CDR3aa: CASSLSGQGSGYTF; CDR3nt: TGTGCCAGCAGTTTATCGGGACAGGGGAGCGGCTACACCTTC
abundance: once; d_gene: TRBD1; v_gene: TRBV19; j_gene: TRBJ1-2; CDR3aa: CASSNIGGGNYGYTF; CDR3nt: TGTGCCAGTAGTAACATCGGAGGGGGCAACTATGGCTACACCTTC
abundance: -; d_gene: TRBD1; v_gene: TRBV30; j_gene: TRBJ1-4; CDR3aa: CAWSVQGLGEKLFF; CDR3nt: TGTGCCTGGAGTGTACAGGGGTTGGGAGAAAAACTGTTTTTT
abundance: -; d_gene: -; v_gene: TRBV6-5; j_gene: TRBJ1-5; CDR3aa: CASSYVGINQPQHF; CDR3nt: TGTGCCAGCAGTTACGTGGGCATCAATCAGCCCCAGCATTTT
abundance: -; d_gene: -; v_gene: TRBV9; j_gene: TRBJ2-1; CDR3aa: CASSTGTDEQFF; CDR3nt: TGTGCCAGCAGCACAGGTACGGATGAGCAGTTCTTC
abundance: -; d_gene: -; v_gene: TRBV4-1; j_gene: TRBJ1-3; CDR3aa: CASRRGEIAGNTIYF; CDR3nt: TGCGCCAGCCGGCGCGGGGAAATTGCTGGAAACACCATATATTTT
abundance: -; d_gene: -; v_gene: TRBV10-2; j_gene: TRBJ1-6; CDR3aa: CASTIQSVNSPLHF; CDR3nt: TGCGCCAGCACTATACAGTCCGTTAATTCACCCCTCCACTTT
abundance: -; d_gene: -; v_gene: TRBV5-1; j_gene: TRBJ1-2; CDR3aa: CASSQDSANYGYTF; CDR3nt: TGCGCCAGCAGCCAGGACAGTGCTAACTATGGCTACACCTTC
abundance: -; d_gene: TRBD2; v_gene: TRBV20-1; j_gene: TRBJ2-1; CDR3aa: CSASSEAGGNLNEQFF; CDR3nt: TGCAGTGCTAGTTCAGAAGCGGGGGGTAACTTGAATGAGCAGTTCTTC
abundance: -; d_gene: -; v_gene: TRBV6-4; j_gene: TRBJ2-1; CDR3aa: CASSPELRGEQFF; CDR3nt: TGTGCCAGCAGCCCAGAACTACGCGGTGAGCAGTTCTTC
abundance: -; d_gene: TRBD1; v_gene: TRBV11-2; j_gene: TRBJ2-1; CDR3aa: CASSPGQGADEQFF; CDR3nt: TGTGCCAGCAGCCCGGGACAGGGGGCCGATGAGCAGTTCTTC
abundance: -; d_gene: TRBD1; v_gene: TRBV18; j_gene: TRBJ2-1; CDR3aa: CASSPFANRGSYNEQFF; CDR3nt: TGTGCCAGCTCACCCTTCGCCAACAGGGGTTCTTACAATGAGCAGTTCTTC
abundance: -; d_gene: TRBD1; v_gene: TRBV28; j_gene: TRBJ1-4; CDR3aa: CATHRDRDGEKLFF; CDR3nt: TGTGCAACCCACCGGGACAGGGACGGTGAAAAACTGTTTTTT
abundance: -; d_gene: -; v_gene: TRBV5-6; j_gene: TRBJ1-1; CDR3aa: CASSLVVLGTEAFF; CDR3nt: TGTGCCAGCAGCTTGGTAGTCCTCGGGACTGAAGCTTTCTTT
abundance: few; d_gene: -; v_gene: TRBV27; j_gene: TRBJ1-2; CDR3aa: CASREYGGGYGYTF; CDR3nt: TGTGCCAGCAGAGAGTATGGGGGAGGGTATGGCTACACCTTC